This TCR beta chain was captured in a study of beta chain features in type 1 diabetes. Expressed TCRB transcripts were sequenced because the entire RNA isolate underwent reverse transcription. Libraries were prepared by immunoSEQ multiplex PCR; TCRdb keeps only in-frame clonotypes and omits some of them. This sample has under 800,000 clones, with roughly 15% found just once. A sort by CD45RO/CCR7/CD25/CD127/CD95/CD27 yielded CD4+ naive, central memory, regulatory and stem cell-like memory cells. All of the sorted populations showed purity greater than 98%. This CDR3 region has 14 residues. Trimming pared 8 bases from V and 0 bases from J, leaving 12 bases between. Germline loops: CDR1 KGHSH, CDR2 LQKENI.

The origin of this receptor is a man between 18 and 35 years old in good health. The rearrangement joins TRBV18 to TRBJ2-3; weak D call: TRBD2 (7 bases). The sequencing sample was made of naive CD4+ T cells from blood. CDR3 coding DNA: TGTGCCAGCAAGGGGGGGTCAAGCACAGATACGCAGTATTTT. Translating gives CASKGGSSTDTQYF.